This T cell receptor (beta chain) was sequenced in a study of beta chain features in type 1 diabetes. The study reverse transcribed the entire isolated RNA, so it sequenced expressed TCRB transcripts. Data came from immunoSEQ multiplex PCR; TCRdb stores just in-frame clones and leaves some out. The sample has roughly 260,000 clones, under 13% seen once. Sorting based on CD45RO/CCR7/CD25/CD127/CD95/CD27 separated CD4+ naive, central memory, regulatory and stem cell-like memory cells. General observations from the study: Within each of all four CD4+ subsets, Type 1 diabetes patients had TCRB CDR3s that were moderately but significantly shorter. Patients and controls would be equally affected if PCR favored shorter templates.

This clone came up a few times. Its specificity is not known. With 2 bases removed from V and 3 bases from J, the gap between germline ends came to 14 bases. The CDR3 has 15 residues. Per germline, CDR1 SEHNR and CDR2 FQNEAQ (reference sequence). The gene calls are TRBV7-9 and TRBJ2-7; maybe TRBD1 (6 bases). The sequenced material came from naive CD4+ T cells from blood. This TCR came from a man aged 25 to 40 with type 1 diabetes. This CDR3 is CASSLIHEGDYEQYF. CDR3 bases: TGTGCCAGCAGCTTAATCCACGAGGGGGACTACGAGCAGTACTTC.